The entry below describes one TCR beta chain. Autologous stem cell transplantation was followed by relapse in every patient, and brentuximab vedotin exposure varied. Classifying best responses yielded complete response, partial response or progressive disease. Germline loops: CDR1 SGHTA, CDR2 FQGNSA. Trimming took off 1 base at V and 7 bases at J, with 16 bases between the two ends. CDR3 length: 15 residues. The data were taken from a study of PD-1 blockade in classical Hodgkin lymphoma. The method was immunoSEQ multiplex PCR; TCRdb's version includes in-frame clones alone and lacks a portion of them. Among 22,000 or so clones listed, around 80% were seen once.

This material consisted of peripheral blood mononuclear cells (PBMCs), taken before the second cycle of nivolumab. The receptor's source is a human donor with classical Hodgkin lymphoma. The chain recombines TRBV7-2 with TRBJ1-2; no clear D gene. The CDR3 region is CASSLVSLGSGGYTF. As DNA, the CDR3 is TGTGCCAGCAGCTTAGTAAGTCTAGGGAGCGGTGGCTACACCTTC. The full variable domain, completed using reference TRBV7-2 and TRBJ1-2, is GAGVSQSPSNKVTEKGKDVELRCDPISGHTALYWYRQSLGQGLEFLIYFQGNSAPDKSGLPSDRFSAERTGGSVSTLTIQRTQQEDSAVYLCASSLVSLGSGGYTFGSGTRLTVV.